The 25 T cell receptor beta chains given below trace back to one sample, sequenced in a study of CD8+ T cells in alopecia areata. It was cDNA, reverse transcribed from extracted RNA, that served as the sequencing template. Produced via immunoSEQ multiplex PCR; TCRdb's table is partial and in-frame only. Altogether about 210,000 clones are present, 64% being singletons, with the ten largest covering 4% to 5%. Treatment of the sample: oral pan-JAK inhibitor, 5-10 mg twice daily. The sequencing here drew on CD4+ T cells sorted from blood, taken at week 4, from a patient treated with tofacitinib. The receptors originated from a human donor with alopecia areata.

CDR3 region: CASSGGRVFF. The CDR3 nucleotides read TGTGCCAGCAGTGGGGGCCGGGTGTTTTTT. The chain couples TRBV2 to TRBJ1-4; possibly TRBD1 for D (5 bases). Germline CDR1 reads SNHLY; CDR2 reads FYNNEI. This CDR3 has 10 amino acids. Trimming cost V 4 bases and J 15 bases, with 9 bases left between them. The whole variable domain, remainder taken from reference TRBV2 and TRBJ1-4, is EPEVTQTPSHQVTQMGQEVILRCVPISNHLYFYWYRQILGQKVEFLVSFYNNEISEKSEIFDDQFSVERPDGSNFTLKIRSTKLEDSAMYFCASSGGRVFFGSGTQLSVL.

This clone was detected a few times. The gene calls are TRBV4-3 and TRBJ2-3; 11 nucleotides match TRBD2. The V gene end was trimmed by 0 bases and the J gene end by 4 bases; junction bases not matched to a gene: 6. The CDR3 is 17 residues long. CDR1 LGHNA and CDR2 YSLEER come from the germline V gene. Written as DNA, the CDR3 is TGCGCCAGCAGCCAAGACGTTAGCGGGGGGGCCGCAGATACGCAGTATTTT. Protein product: CASSQDVSGGAADTQYF.

The V gene is TRBV29-1, the J gene TRBJ1-6; 7 nucleotides line up with TRBD1. The V gene end was trimmed by 0 bases and the J gene end by 12 bases; junction bases not matched to a gene: 5. Germline lookup yields CDR1 SQVTM and CDR2 ANQGSEA. The CDR3 is 13 amino acids. The CDR3 spells CSVEDNRGGPLHF. CDR3 nucleotide sequence: TGCAGCGTTGAAGATAACAGGGGCGGACCCCTCCACTTT.

Note on this clone: One end of the junction is discordant with germline, which a read error may explain. The chain carries TRBV7-7 and TRBJ2-1; 8 bases align to TRBD2. This CDR3 contains 15 residues. The germline CDR1 and CDR2 sequences are SSHAT and FNYEAQ (reference sequence). This CDR3 reads CASSLSGGESSEQFF. In DNA, the CDR3 is TGTGCTAGCAGCTTGTCCGGGGGGGAAAGCAGTGAGCAGTTCTTC.

With regard to this clone: A junction end diverges from the germline sequence, so it may reflect a read error. CDR3 sequence reads: CASSLQGQGAQGLYGYTF. In DNA, the CDR3 is TGTGCCAGTAGCTTGCAAGGACAGGGGGCGCAGGGCCTCTATGGCTACACCTTC. The rearrangement links TRBV5-6 to TRBJ1-2; 11 bases fit TRBD1. The CDR3 is 18 amino acids. Germline V gene lookup returns CDR1 SGHDT and CDR2 YYEEEE.

This clone was detected a few times. The rearrangement uses TRBV5-1 and TRBJ2-5; the D gene is possibly TRBD1 (6 bases). The germline V and J ends were trimmed by 1 base and 5 bases, with 12 bases remaining between them. The germline V gene has CDR1 SGHRS and CDR2 YFSETQ. The CDR3 loop spans 14 amino acids. The CDR3 reads CASSLSGDGETQYF. The CDR3 coding sequence is TGCGCCAGCAGCTTGTCAGGGGATGGGGAGACCCAGTACTTC. Looking up the rest from reference TRBV5-1 and TRBJ2-5 gives the full variable domain: KAGVTQTPRYLIKTRGQQVTLSCSPISGHRSVSWYQQTPGQGLQFLFEYFSETQRNKGNFPGRFSGRQFSNSRSEMNVSTLELGDSALYLCASSLSGDGETQYFGPGTRLLVL.

This clone was counted only a few times. V gene TRBV5-6 combines with J gene TRBJ2-1, with no clear D. The CDR3 is made up of 14 amino acids. CDR1 is SGHDT, CDR2 YYEEEE, per germline. V was pared by 3 bases and J by 2 bases, with 9 bases between. CDR3 in amino acids: CASSSPATYNEQFF. In DNA, the CDR3 is TGTGCCAGCAGCTCCCCCGCGACCTACAATGAGCAGTTCTTC. Supplemented by reference TRBV5-6 and TRBJ2-1, the full variable domain reads DAGVTQSPTHLIKTRGQQVTLRCSPKSGHDTVSWYQQALGQGPQFIFQYYEEEERQRGNFPDRFSGHQFPNYSSELNVNALLLGDSALYLCASSSPATYNEQFFGPGTRLTVL.

This clone was counted many times. The gene calls are TRBV29-1 and TRBJ1-2; unclear D gene. This CDR3 is built from 11 residues. V lost 7 bases and J 2 bases, leaving 8 bases between the germline ends. Germline V gene data show CDR1 as SQVTM and CDR2 as ANQGSEA. CDR3 sequence (DNA): TGCAGCGGACTAGAGAACTATGGCTACACCTTC. Residues: CSGLENYGYTF.

The V and J genes are TRBV29-1 and TRBJ1-2; D uncertain. Germline V gene data show CDR1 as SQVTM and CDR2 as ANQGSEA. CDR3 size: 12 residues. Trimming pared 0 bases from V and 4 bases from J, leaving 6 bases between. The CDR3 loop is CSVEDAGYGYTF. CDR3 nucleotides: TGCAGCGTTGAAGATGCCGGCTATGGCTACACCTTC.

This chain joins TRBV30 and TRBJ1-5, with D possibly matching TRBD1 (6 bases). CDR1 GTSNPN and CDR2 SVGIG come from the germline V gene (reference sequence). The CDR3 is 15 amino acids. Trimming left V 4 bases short and J 4 bases short, with 17 bases between. CDR3 residues: CAWTKSGQRNQPQHF. DNA of the CDR3: TGTGCCTGGACTAAGAGTGGACAGCGTAATCAGCCCCAGCATTTT.

V usage is TRBV6-6 and J usage is TRBJ1-4, with a possible D match to TRBD1 (5 bases). Trimming shortened V by 6 bases and J by 8 bases, and 16 bases separated the two germline ends. CDR1 MNHNY and CDR2 SVGAGI come from the germline V gene (reference sequence). The CDR3 extends over 14 amino acids. This CDR3 reads CASRAIEGSEKLFF. The DNA for the CDR3 is TGTGCCAGCAGGGCCATCGAGGGGTCCGAAAAACTGTTTTTT.

The rearrangement links TRBV6-6 to TRBJ2-2; no clear D gene. Germline assignment: CDR1 MNHNY and CDR2 SVGAGI (reference sequence). Trimming removed 8 bases from V and 1 base from J, with 5 bases in between. The CDR3 is 12 amino acids. The CDR3 protein is CASGRNTGELFF. The CDR3, as DNA: TGTGCCAGCGGACGGAACACCGGGGAGCTGTTTTTT.

This rearrangement joins TRBV9 to TRBJ2-7, with a tentative D call TRBD2 (6 bases). Trimming stripped 3 bases from V and 2 bases from J, with 15 bases between. This CDR3 region has 15 residues. CDR1 SGDLS and CDR2 YYNGEE come from the germline V gene. The CDR3 sequence: CASSASGTLAYEQYF. The CDR3 DNA is TGTGCCAGCAGCGCCTCTGGGACTCTGGCCTACGAGCAGTACTTC.

The V call is TRBV29-1, the J call TRBJ2-7; D unresolved. Trimming shortened V by 4 bases and J by 4 bases, and 14 bases separated the two germline ends. The CDR3 is made up of 13 amino acids. CDR1 SQVTM and CDR2 ANQGSEA come from the germline V gene. CDR3 protein: CSVAGFGLYEQYF. CDR3 DNA: TGCAGCGTTGCGGGTTTCGGCTTGTACGAGCAGTACTTC.

The chain employs TRBV7-2 and TRBJ2-3, with D possibly TRBD2 on 6 matching bases. CDR3 length: 18 residues. Per the germline V gene, CDR1 is SGHTA and CDR2 is FQGNSA. V lost 5 bases and J lost 2, with 23 bases in between. CDR3 region: CASSLPRLTGGITDTQYF. For the CDR3, the DNA is TGTGCCAGCAGCCTCCCCCGGCTTACGGGCGGGATCACAGATACGCAGTATTTT.

A single count supports this clone. This chain connects TRBV7-9 to TRBJ1-1, with D hard to call. The germline V gene has CDR1 SEHNR and CDR2 FQNEAQ (reference sequence). Trimming cost V 4 bases and J 1 base, with 10 bases left between them. The CDR3 has 14 amino acids. As DNA, the CDR3 is TGTGCCAGCAGCTATCCACCGTCGAACACTGAAGCTTTCTTT. Translated, it gives CASSYPPSNTEAFF.

This clone showed up just a few times. This rearrangement joins TRBV5-5 to TRBJ2-3, with 9 positions matching TRBD1. In germline, CDR1 is SGHKS, CDR2 YYEKEE (reference sequence). The CDR3 totals 17 residues. V gave up 2 bases and J gave up 0 bases; unmatched junction bases: 7. CDR3 in amino acids: CASSLSTGGGSTDTQYF. The CDR3 DNA reads TGTGCCAGCAGCTTATCGACAGGGGGTGGAAGCACAGATACGCAGTATTTT.

This clone turned up a few times. CDR3 region: CASSGGQGVEKLFF. CDR3 DNA: TGTGCCAGCAGTGGGGGACAGGGAGTGGAAAAACTGTTTTTT. The rearrangement uses TRBV6-6 and TRBJ1-4; TRBD1 matches at 9 bases. The CDR3 has 14 amino acids. The germline CDR1 and CDR2 sequences are MNHNY and SVGAGI (reference sequence). Trimming at V came to 5 bases and at J to 8 bases, leaving 6 bases not matched to a gene.

This chain joins TRBV7-9 and TRBJ1-2, with D unclear. Trimming left V 5 bases short and J 3 bases short, with 16 bases between. The CDR3 totals 15 residues. Germline lookup yields CDR1 SEHNR and CDR2 FQNEAQ (reference sequence). The CDR3 region has the DNA TGTGCCAGCAGCGCCTCAGCGCAGGCGTACTATGGCTACACCTTC. Translation gives CASSASAQAYYGYTF.

The chain is built from TRBV29-1 and TRBJ1-1; D perhaps matches TRBD1 (5 bases). Per germline, CDR1 SQVTM and CDR2 ANQGSEA. Between the trimmed V and J ends, which lost 7 bases and 3 bases, there was a span of 9 bases. The CDR3 runs to 11 residues. The DNA for the CDR3 is TGCAGCGGGGGGGACGACACTGAAGCTTTCTTT. The encoded protein is CSGGDDTEAFF.

In regard to this clone: Germline and junction disagree at one end, which may indicate a read error. The chain carries TRBV7-7 and TRBJ1-1; D gene ambiguous. This CDR3 comprises 13 residues. CDR1 is SSHAT, CDR2 FNYEAQ, per germline (reference sequence). In DNA form, the CDR3 reads TGTGCTAGCAGTCAGGACCGGAACACTGAAGCTTTCTTT. This sequence encodes CASSQDRNTEAFF.

This clone was picked up a small number of times. The junction does not match germline at one end; this may be a read error. V usage is TRBV2 and J usage is TRBJ2-6; maybe TRBD2 (6 bases). This CDR3 region has 14 residues. Germline V gene sequence: CDR1 SNHLY, CDR2 FYNNEI. The chain's CDR3 is CARSAGSGANVLTF. The CDR3 nucleotides read TGTGCCAGAAGTGCGGGATCGGGGGCCAACGTCCTGACTTTC.

This clone has only a few counts. The rearrangement uses TRBV7-2 and TRBJ1-2; D perhaps matches TRBD1 (5 bases). This CDR3 contains 14 residues. V was cut by 5 bases and J by 1 base, with 11 bases left in between. Looked up from germline, CDR1 is SGHTA and CDR2 is FQGNSA. The CDR3 nucleotides are TGTGCCAGCAGCCCGACAGCGGATAACTATGGCTACACCTTC. Protein sequence: CASSPTADNYGYTF.

J is TRBJ2-7 and V is TRBV10-3; D call uncertain. The V end was cut by 4 bases, the J end by 0 bases, with 4 bases between. This CDR3 comprises 12 residues. CDR1 is ENHRY, CDR2 SYGVKD, per germline. The CDR3: CAISGSSYEQYF. Here the CDR3 DNA reads TGTGCCATCAGTGGGAGCTCCTACGAGCAGTACTTC.

This chain uses TRBV5-1 with TRBJ2-7; D unresolved. V was cut by 3 bases and J by 5 bases, with 15 bases left in between. The CDR3 consists of 14 residues. CDR1 is SGHRS and CDR2 is YFSETQ in the germline V gene. The CDR3 sequence: CASSSPESSDEQYF. In DNA, the CDR3 is TGCGCCAGCAGCTCCCCCGAATCAAGTGACGAGCAGTACTTC.